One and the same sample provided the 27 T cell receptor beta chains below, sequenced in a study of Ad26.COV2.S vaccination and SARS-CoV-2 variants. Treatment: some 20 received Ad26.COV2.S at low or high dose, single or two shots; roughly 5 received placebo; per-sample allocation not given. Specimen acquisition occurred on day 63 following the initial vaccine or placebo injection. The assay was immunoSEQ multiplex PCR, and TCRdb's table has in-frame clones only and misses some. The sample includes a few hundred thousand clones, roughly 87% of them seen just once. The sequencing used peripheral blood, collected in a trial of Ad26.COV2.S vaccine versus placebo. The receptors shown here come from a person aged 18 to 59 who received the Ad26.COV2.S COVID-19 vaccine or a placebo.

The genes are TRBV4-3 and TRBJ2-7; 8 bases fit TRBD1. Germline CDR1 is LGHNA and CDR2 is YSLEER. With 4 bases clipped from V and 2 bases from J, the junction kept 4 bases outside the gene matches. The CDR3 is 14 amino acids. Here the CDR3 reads CASSRGQGPYEQYF. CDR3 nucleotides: TGCGCCAGCAGCCGAGGACAGGGTCCCTACGAGCAGTACTTC.

CDR3 coding DNA: TGTGCCAGTAGTCCCAGACAGGGGAACAATCAGCCCCAGCATTTT. Protein product: CASSPRQGNNQPQHF. The rearrangement joins TRBV19 to TRBJ1-5, with TRBD1 identical over 8 bases. Looked up from germline, CDR1 is LNHDA and CDR2 is SQIVND (reference sequence). CDR3 length equals 15 residues. The trim removed 5 bases at V and 3 bases at J, leaving 6 bases unmatched.

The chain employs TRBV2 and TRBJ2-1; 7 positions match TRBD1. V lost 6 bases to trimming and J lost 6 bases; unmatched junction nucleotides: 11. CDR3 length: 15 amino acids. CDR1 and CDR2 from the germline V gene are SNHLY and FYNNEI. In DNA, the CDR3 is TGTGCCAGCAGGGCCTCGACAGGGTCTGGCAATGAGCAGTTCTTC. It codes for CASRASTGSGNEQFF.

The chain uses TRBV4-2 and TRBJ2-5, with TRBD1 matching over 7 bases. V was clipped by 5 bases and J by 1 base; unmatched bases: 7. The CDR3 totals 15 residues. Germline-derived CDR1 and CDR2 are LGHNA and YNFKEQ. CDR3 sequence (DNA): TGTGCCAGCAGCGGCCGGGACAGAGCCCAAGAGACCCAGTACTTC. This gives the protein CASSGRDRAQETQYF.

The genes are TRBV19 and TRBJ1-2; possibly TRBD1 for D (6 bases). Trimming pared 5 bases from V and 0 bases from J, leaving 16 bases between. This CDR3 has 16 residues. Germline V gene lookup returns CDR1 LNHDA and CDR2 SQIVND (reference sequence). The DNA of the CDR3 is TGTGCCAGTAGTCGCCAGGGGACCCGTCCTAACTATGGCTACACCTTC. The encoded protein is CASSRQGTRPNYGYTF.

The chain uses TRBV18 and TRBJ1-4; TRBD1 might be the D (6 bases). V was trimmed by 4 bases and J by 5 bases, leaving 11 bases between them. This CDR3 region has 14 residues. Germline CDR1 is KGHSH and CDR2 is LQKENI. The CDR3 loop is CASSRRDNNEKLFF. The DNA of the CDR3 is TGTGCCAGCTCACGCCGGGACAACAATGAAAAACTGTTTTTT.

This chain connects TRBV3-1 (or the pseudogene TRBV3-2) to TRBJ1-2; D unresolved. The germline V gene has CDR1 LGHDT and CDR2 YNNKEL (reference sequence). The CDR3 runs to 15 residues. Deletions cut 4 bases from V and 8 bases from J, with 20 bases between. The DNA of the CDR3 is TGTGCCAGCAGCCCGCCCACGGGCGGTAATGACGGCTACACCTTC. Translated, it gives CASSPPTGGNDGYTF.

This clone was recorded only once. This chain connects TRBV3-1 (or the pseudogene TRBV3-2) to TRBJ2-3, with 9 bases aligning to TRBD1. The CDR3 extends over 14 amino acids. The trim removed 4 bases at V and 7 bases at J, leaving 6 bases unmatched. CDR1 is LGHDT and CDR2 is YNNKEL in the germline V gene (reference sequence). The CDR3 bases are TGTGCCAGCAGCCTCCGGGACAGGGCTTATACGCAGTATTTT. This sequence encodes CASSLRDRAYTQYF.

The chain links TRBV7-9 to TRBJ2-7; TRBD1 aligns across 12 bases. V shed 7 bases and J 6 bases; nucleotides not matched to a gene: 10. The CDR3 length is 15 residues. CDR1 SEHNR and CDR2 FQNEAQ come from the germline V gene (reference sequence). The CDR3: CASTPPGTGGGEQYF. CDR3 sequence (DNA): TGTGCCAGCACCCCACCTGGGACAGGGGGCGGCGAGCAGTACTTC.

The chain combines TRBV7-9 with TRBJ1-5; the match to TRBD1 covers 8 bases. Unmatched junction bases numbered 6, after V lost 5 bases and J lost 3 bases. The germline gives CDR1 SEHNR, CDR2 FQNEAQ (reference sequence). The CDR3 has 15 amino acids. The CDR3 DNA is TGTGCCAGCAGCCCCGGGACAGGCCCCAATCAGCCCCAGCATTTT. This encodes CASSPGTGPNQPQHF.

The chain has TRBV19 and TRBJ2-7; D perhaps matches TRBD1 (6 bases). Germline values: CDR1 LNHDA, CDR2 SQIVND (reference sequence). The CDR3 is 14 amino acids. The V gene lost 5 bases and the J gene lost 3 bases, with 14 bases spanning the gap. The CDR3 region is CASSGQSRVYEQYF. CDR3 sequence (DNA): TGTGCCAGTAGTGGACAGTCCAGAGTCTACGAGCAGTACTTC.

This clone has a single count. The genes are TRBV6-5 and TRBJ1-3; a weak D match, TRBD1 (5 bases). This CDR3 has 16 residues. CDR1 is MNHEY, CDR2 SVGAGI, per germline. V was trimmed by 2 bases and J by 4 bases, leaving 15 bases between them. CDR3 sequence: CASSYGGEDNGNTIYF. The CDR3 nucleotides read TGTGCCAGCAGTTACGGAGGGGAGGACAACGGAAACACCATATATTTT.

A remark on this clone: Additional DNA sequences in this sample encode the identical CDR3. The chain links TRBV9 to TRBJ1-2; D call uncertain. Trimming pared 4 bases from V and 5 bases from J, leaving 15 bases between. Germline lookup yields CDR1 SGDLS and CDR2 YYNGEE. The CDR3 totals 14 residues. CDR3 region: CASSPGQAVYGYTF. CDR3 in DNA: TGTGCCAGCAGCCCCGGCCAGGCAGTGTATGGCTACACCTTC. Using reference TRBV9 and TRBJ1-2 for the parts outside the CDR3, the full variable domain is DSGVTQTPKHLITATGQRVTLRCSPRSGDLSVYWYQQSLDQGLQFLIQYYNGEERAKGNILERFSAQQFPDLHSELNLSSLELGDSALYFCASSPGQAVYGYTFGSGTRLTVV.

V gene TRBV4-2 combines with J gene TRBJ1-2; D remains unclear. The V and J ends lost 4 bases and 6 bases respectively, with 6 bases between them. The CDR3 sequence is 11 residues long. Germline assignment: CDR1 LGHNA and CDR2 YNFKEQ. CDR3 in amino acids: CASSPGDGYTF. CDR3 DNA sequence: TGTGCCAGCAGCCCCGGGGATGGCTACACCTTC.

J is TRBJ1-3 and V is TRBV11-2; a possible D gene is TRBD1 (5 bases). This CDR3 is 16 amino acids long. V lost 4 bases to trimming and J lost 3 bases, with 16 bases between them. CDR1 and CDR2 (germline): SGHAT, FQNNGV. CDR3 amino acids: CASSWTGTSGGNTIYF. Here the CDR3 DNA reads TGTGCCAGCAGCTGGACCGGGACCTCCGGTGGAAACACCATATATTTT.

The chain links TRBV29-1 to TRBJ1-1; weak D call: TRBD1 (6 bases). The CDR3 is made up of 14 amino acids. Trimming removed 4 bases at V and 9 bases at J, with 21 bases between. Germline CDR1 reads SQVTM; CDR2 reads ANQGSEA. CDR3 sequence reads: CSVAPPRGAGKAFF. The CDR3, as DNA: TGCAGCGTTGCGCCCCCTCGGGGGGCAGGGAAAGCTTTCTTT. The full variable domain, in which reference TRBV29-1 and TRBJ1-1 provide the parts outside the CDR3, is SAVISQKPSRDICQRGTSLTIQCQVDSQVTMMFWYRQQPGQSLTLIATANQGSEATYESGFVIDKFPISRPNLTFSTLTVSNMSPEDSSIYLCSVAPPRGAGKAFFGQGTRLTVV.

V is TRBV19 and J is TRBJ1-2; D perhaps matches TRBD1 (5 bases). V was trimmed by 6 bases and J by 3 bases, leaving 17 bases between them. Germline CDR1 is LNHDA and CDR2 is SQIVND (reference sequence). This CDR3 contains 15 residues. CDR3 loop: CASRLKAGGDYGYTF. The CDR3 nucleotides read TGTGCCAGTAGGCTCAAAGCGGGGGGAGACTATGGCTACACCTTC.

CDR3 bases: TGTGCCTGGAACACCTTACGCGGGGGGGCCGCTGAGCAGTTCTTC. Protein sequence: CAWNTLRGGAAEQFF. The chain has TRBV30 and TRBJ2-1; 9 bases match TRBD2. Germline assignment: CDR1 GTSNPN and CDR2 SVGIG (reference sequence). This CDR3 is 15 amino acids long. Losses at the gene ends were 4 bases for V and 9 bases for J; bases not matched to a gene: 13.

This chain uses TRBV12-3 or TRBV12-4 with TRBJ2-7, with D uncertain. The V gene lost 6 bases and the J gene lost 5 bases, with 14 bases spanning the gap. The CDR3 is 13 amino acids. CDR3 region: CASSPGAGHEQYF. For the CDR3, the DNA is TGTGCCAGCAGCCCCGGAGCAGGCCACGAGCAGTACTTC.

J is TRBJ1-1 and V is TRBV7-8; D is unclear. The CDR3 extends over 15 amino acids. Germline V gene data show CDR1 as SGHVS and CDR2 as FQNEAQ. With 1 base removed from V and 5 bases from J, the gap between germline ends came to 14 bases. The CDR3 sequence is CASSLGSRSGTEAFF. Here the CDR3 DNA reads TGTGCCAGCAGCTTAGGATCCCGATCGGGGACTGAAGCTTTCTTT.

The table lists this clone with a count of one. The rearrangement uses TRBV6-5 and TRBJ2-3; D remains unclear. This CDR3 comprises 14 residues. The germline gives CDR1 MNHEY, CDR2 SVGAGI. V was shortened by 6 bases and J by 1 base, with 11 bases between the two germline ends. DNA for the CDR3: TGTGCCAGCAGGGCCGGGCCGGGCACAGATACGCAGTATTTT. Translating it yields CASRAGPGTDTQYF.

In DNA form, the CDR3 reads TGTGCCAGCAGTGAACGTCTGTCTCCCAATCAGCCCCAGCATTTT. Translation gives CASSERLSPNQPQHF. This sequence joins TRBV2 and TRBJ1-5; no firm D call. Trimming stripped 2 bases from V and 3 bases from J, with 11 bases between. The CDR3 is 15 residues long. Germline assignment: CDR1 SNHLY and CDR2 FYNNEI.

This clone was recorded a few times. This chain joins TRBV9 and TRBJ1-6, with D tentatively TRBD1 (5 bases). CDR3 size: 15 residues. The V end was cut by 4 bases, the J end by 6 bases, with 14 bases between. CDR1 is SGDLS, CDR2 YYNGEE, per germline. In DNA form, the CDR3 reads TGTGCCAGCAGCCCCGGGGGAGGAATTAATTCACCCCTCCACTTT. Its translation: CASSPGGGINSPLHF.

The chain's CDR3 is CASSPEFMDSGNTIYF. CDR3 nucleotides: TGTGCCAGCAGCCCAGAGTTTATGGACTCTGGAAACACCATATATTTT. The chain recombines TRBV3-1 (or the pseudogene TRBV3-2) with TRBJ1-3; D gene unclear. Germline CDR1 is LGHDT and CDR2 is YNNKEL (reference sequence). V gave up 4 bases and J gave up 0 bases, with 13 bases separating them. The CDR3 is 16 amino acids.

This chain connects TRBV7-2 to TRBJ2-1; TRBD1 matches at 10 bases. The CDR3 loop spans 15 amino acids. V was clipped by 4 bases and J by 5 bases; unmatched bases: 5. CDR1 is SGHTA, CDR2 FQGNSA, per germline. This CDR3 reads CASSSGQGLNNEQFF. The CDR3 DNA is TGTGCCAGCAGCTCGGGACAGGGGTTGAACAATGAGCAGTTCTTC.

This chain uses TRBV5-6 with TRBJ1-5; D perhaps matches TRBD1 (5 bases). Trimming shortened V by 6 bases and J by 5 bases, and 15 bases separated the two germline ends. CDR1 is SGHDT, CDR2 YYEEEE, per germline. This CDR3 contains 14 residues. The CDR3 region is CASTLGQGDQPQHF. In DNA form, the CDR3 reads TGTGCCAGCACCCTAGGGCAGGGCGATCAGCCCCAGCATTTT.

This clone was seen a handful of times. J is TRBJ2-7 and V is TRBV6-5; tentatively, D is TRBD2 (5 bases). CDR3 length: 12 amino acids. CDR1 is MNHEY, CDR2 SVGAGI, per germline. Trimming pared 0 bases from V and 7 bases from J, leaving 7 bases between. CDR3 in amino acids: CASSYSGGEQYF. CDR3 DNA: TGTGCCAGCAGTTACTCGGGCGGGGAGCAGTACTTC.